What follows is one T cell receptor beta chain and its context. It lacks a known antigen. No base qualities exist here, and no much larger clone lies one base off it. In total, around 600 healthy bone marrow donors made up the cohort. Cohort members were all nominally healthy when sampled, although unrecorded immune exposures were likely present. The donor was CMV seronegative and was included in the group of a few hundred seronegative cohort members. Each donor provided a peripheral blood sample, and peripheral blood mononuclear cells were used for TCR beta sequencing. The Qiagen DNeasy Blood Extraction Kit was used to extract genomic DNA from the blood cell samples. Libraries were built with the immunoSEQ multiplex PCR assay. A mixture of 60 forward primers for TCR Vbeta segments and 13 reverse primers for TCR Jbeta segments was used in the multiplex PCR. The CDR3 region of rearranged TCR beta genes was amplified from genomic DNA by a multiplex PCR assay. The amplified TCR beta libraries were sequenced on the Illumina HiSeq System as 87-base-pair reads. For the original study's pipeline: A later analysis tallied roughly 76 million unique TCR beta chains across the 550 to 850 repertoires, and approximately 11 million of those chains were shared by two or more donors. Raw reads were error-corrected and collapsed into unique sequences with a nearest-neighbor algorithm that merged closely related sequences to remove PCR and sequencing errors. V, D and J gene segments were assigned by aligning CDR3 sequences to IMGT reference sequences. For a sequence to be retained, at least a six-nucleotide match to both a V gene segment and a J gene segment was required. A rearrangement was called productive if the CDR3 had no stop codons and remained in frame with V and J, and every other rearrangement was called non-productive. CDR3 was defined according to IMGT convention as the region running from the second conserved V-encoded cysteine to the conserved J-encoded phenylalanine. The earlier analysis of 500 to 600 of the donors excluded sequences that lacked an unambiguous match to a single V gene segment. In an earlier analysis of 587 of the donors, V segments were called functional above 56.7% productive rearrangements and were called segregating when the between-donor standard deviation exceeded 5%. A statistical classification framework was developed to diagnose cytomegalovirus status using the catalog of TCR beta chain sequences. In a later analysis, V and J genes were assigned by comparing TCR nucleotide sequences against IMGT/GENE-DB human TR gene sequences. The TCRdist pipeline was used in a later analysis to assign CDR3 sequences and most-parsimonious VDJ recombination scenarios. In a later analysis, every TCR beta chain was defined by the combination of its CDR3 amino acid sequence and its V-gene family, and reads without a unique V-gene family were dropped. A later analysis removed roughly 590 highly shared, low-generation-probability nucleotide sequences to deal with suspected cross-contamination and a sequencing artifact. In a later analysis, a clonal expansion index was calculated for each public chain from normalized within-repertoire ranks of inferred template counts. Generation probabilities in a later analysis came from a VDJ recombination model fitted to out-of-frame rearrangements, and those results were checked against IGoR. In a later analysis, hypergeometric tests were used to score TCR-TCR, TCR-HLA and TCR-CMV co-occurrence, with a repertoire-size bias correction applied to TCR pairs. False discovery rates were estimated in a later analysis by permuting HLA or CMV assignments 20 times. A later analysis grouped co-occurring TCRs with DBSCAN, adding TCRdist sequence similarity when clustering within HLA-allele-positive subsets. For co-occurrence clustering, repertoires with fewer than 30,000 or more than 120,000 public chains were excluded, along with about five repertoires with anomalous nucleotide sharing. The table comes from immuneACCESS by way of TCRdb, which keeps in-frame sequences with V and J called. Part of the clones is missing from these tables; in studies checked, under half for an unresolved V gene and the rest for unknown reasons. V, J and clone size reflect that table, while D and trimming were determined from the DNA. Present in this sample are around 110,000 clones, roughly 82% of which were seen just once. 4.2% of the sample rests with the top ten.

Reading the germline V gene (reference sequence) gives CDR1 SEHNR and CDR2 FQNEAQ. V is cut by 5 bases and J by 4 bases, and the space between the germline ends is 18 bases. Its CDR3 holds 15 amino acids, cysteine through phenylalanine. Only CDR3 DNA remains: 45 bases, in frame from the first base. This sample is part of a study of cytomegalovirus exposure and HLA in healthy donors (dated 2017 in TCRdb). In the study overall: An earlier analysis of some 600 of the donors reported about 280 Gb of sequence data and approximately 120 million unique TCR beta sequences obtained from around 190 million T cells. Roughly 310 gigabases of sequencing data and tens of millions of unique TCR sequences were included in an early release covering about 620 HLA-typed donors. Typing coverage differed by locus: A, B, C, DRB1 and DQB1 were typed in about 620-630 donors, DQA1 in 522, DPA1 in 600 to 610, and DPB1 in roughly 470. The study profiled the T cell repertoires of under 700 subjects by immunosequencing and related them to cytomegalovirus serostatus. Among 350 to 400 genotyped donors of the cohort, an average of roughly 240,000 unique TCR beta nucleotide sequences were sequenced per donor, roughly 18% of them non-productive. Besides the first cohort of around 670 subjects, a separate validation cohort made up of 120 different subjects was used. A handful of DR-DQ haplotypes were handled as single units for association and clustering because linkage in the cohort was strong. Among the roughly 410 genotyped donors, approximately 81% belonged to the genetic ancestry cluster associated with self-reported Caucasian donors. To decide whether each TCR beta V gene segment behaved as functional or pseudogenic, an earlier analysis of approximately 600 of the donors relied on high-throughput TCR beta sequencing. The aim of the study was to test whether cataloging public T cell receptors could identify signatures of past pathogen exposure. High-throughput TCR immunosequencing, statistical association of individual TCRs with disease status, and machine learning were combined to predict cytomegalovirus infection status. In a later genetic analysis, genome-wide SNP genotypes for about 65% of the roughly 700 donors were used, and that subset was treated as a discovery cohort. Every repertoire in the discovery cohort had been generated on one and the same sequencing platform. Rather than drawing on any new phenotypic data, the later analysis identified candidate immune exposures from TCR beta sequences and the way those sequences occurred across donors. Alongside the repertoire data, information on donor age, sex, ethnicity and CMV serostatus was compiled. A later analysis re-examined previously published TCR beta repertoires from around 670 donors and added high-resolution HLA genotyping to investigate patterns of TCR occurrence. HLA typing included class I and class II loci at four-digit resolution. The paper as a whole reports these results and caveats: Compared with the 666-donor mean, donors in an Asian-associated ancestry cluster had fewer N-insertions in productive TCRs, according to a later genetic analysis. The 87-base-pair reads could not distinguish some IMGT-functional V segments, including TRBV6-2 and TRBV6-3, so those segments were excluded. Across donors, most TCR sequences were observed very rarely, whereas some public TCRs were present in many individuals. A later analysis associated about 17,000 TCR beta sequences with specific HLA alleles at a false discovery rate of 0.05. The authors suggested that the approach could potentially be generalized to other disease states and immunological phenotypes. In a later analysis, most CMV-associated TCR beta chains were found to appear HLA-restricted, with HLA associations seemingly driven largely by CMV exposure. The classifier was reported to diagnose cytomegalovirus status with high specificity and sensitivity in both the original and validation cohorts. Because HLA typing was unavailable for some donors at each locus, only the typed subset was used in association tests. The earlier analysis of 587 of the donors excluded some 15 rarely observed V segments, including chromosome 9 orphons, because counts were too low. A further reported finding was that TCR beta sequences accurately predicted the HLA-A and HLA-B alleles for most subjects in the first cohort. A cluster of highly shared sequence variants was judged likely to be a technical artifact of the sequencing pipeline. An association between a missense DCLRE1C variant and V-gene and J-gene trimming of TCR beta chains was found in a later genetic analysis and replicated in an independent cohort. A later analysis reported that several top co-occurrence clusters appeared linked to parvovirus B19, influenza, CMV and Epstein-Barr virus. When HLA alleles, especially DR and DQ, strongly co-occurred, attributing TCR associations to individual alleles was difficult. A total of fewer than 200 TCR beta chains were listed by the study as associated with cytomegalovirus. In a later analysis, TCR association rates were found to vary across HLA loci, with the most associated TCRs seen for DRB1 alleles and the fewest for HLA-C alleles. The presence/absence analyses assumed that sequencing depth was roughly uniform across donors, and that assumption may not be true. Only TCR beta chains were sequenced in this cohort, and the absence of alpha or paired-chain data limited detectable features. Compared with equally common non-associated chains, HLA-associated TCR beta chains in a later analysis were more clonally expanded and had lower generation probabilities. Linkage disequilibrium might explain the correlated functional status among segregating V segments, but an unknown experimental factor could not be excluded. The only immune exposure information available for the cohort was CMV serostatus. A few of the identified cytomegalovirus-associated TCR beta chains were confirmed in vitro to be specific for cytomegalovirus antigens. In an earlier analysis of 587 of the donors, most TCR beta V segments appeared in productive rearrangements about 87% or about 30% of the time, broadly matching IMGT annotations.

Recombination connected TRBV7-9 to TRBJ2-7; TRBD2 is a weak D gene call, 6 bases matching. Sequencing input: PBMCs. The clonotype was recovered from a male donor in good health and CMV-seronegative. The DNA reads TGTGCCAGCAGCGCCACCGGGACTGGAGATTACGAGCAGTACTTC. Translated, it reads CASSATGTGDYEQYF. The variable domain in full, with residues beyond the CDR3 obtained from the reference TRBV7-9 and TRBJ2-7 genes, is DTGVSQNPRHKITKRGQNVTFRCDPISEHNRLYWYRQTLGQGPEFLTYFQNEAQLEKSRLLSDRFSAERPKGSFSTLEIQRTEQGDSAMYLCASSATGTGDYEQYFGPGTRLTVT.